This TCR beta chain was recorded in a study of control samples from healthy donors and cancer patients. Sequenced by immunoSEQ multiplex PCR; TCRdb stores in-frame clones only, minus some. The sample consists of 84,000 or so clones, 84% of them appearing once. Per the germline V gene, CDR1 is SEHNR and CDR2 is FQNEAQ (reference sequence). The V end was cut by 1 base, the J end by 3 bases, with 9 bases between. There are 14 residues in the CDR3. This clonotype originated in a man between 60 and 70 years old with head and neck cancer. V usage is TRBV7-9 and J usage is TRBJ1-1, with D perhaps matching TRBD1 (5 bases). Material: PBMCs. The chain's CDR3 is CASSLGGGDTEAFF. CDR3 bases: TGTGCCAGCAGCTTAGGGGGAGGGGACACTGAAGCTTTCTTT.